Listed here are 15 T cell receptor beta chains from one sample, sequenced in a study of blood T cell repertoires in COVID-19. Using immunoSEQ multiplex PCR, the repertoire was profiled, and TCRdb retains in-frame clones only, with some absent. Of around 620,000 clones listed, about 87% are singletons. Sequencing was carried out using peripheral blood. These receptors all stem from a woman aged 18-30 years with acute or convalescent COVID-19.

The chain is built from TRBV12-3 or TRBV12-4 and TRBJ1-2; tentative D call: TRBD1 (6 bases). Trimming shortened V by 6 bases and J by 4 bases, and 12 bases separated the two germline ends. This CDR3 region has 13 residues. The CDR3 is CASRIGGTYGYTF. CDR3 DNA: TGTGCCAGCAGAATAGGGGGAACCTATGGCTACACCTTC.

The chain is built from TRBV18 and TRBJ1-2; 8 nucleotides line up with TRBD1. CDR1 KGHSH and CDR2 LQKENI come from the germline V gene. CDR3 length equals 14 residues. After removal of 4 bases from V and 1 base from J, the junction contained 2 bases not matched to a gene. In nucleotides, the CDR3 is TGTGCCAGCTCACGGACAGGGAATAACTATGGCTACACCTTC. Translating gives CASSRTGNNYGYTF.

The chain is built from TRBV6-5 and TRBJ1-2; 7 bases are a match to TRBD1. The CDR3 runs to 13 residues. Trimming cost V 10 bases and J 5 bases; bases outside gene matches: 10. Per the germline V gene, CDR1 is MNHEY and CDR2 is SVGAGI. In DNA, the CDR3 is TGTGCCACGGAGACTGGACAGGTTTATGGCTACACCTTC. Its translation: CATETGQVYGYTF.

The chain links TRBV3-1 (or the pseudogene TRBV3-2) to TRBJ2-2; unclear D gene. The ends were cut back, 0 bases at V and 7 bases at J, with 9 bases in the middle. The germline V gene has CDR1 LGHDT and CDR2 YNNKEL (reference sequence). This CDR3 spans 14 amino acids. Written as DNA, the CDR3 is TGTGCCAGCAGCCAAGATGTAAGCTACGGGGAGCTGTTTTTT. Protein sequence: CASSQDVSYGELFF.

This chain uses TRBV9 with TRBJ1-2; possibly TRBD1 for D (5 bases). This CDR3 spans 16 amino acids. CDR1 and CDR2 from the germline V gene are SGDLS and YYNGEE. V was shortened by 3 bases and J by 7 bases, with 22 bases between the two germline ends. The CDR3 region has the DNA TGTGCCAGCAGCGCAGGCCTGGGGGACTCCCTTCTTGGCTACACCTTC. It is translated as CASSAGLGDSLLGYTF. Full variable domain (rest looked up from reference TRBV9 and TRBJ1-2): DSGVTQTPKHLITATGQRVTLRCSPRSGDLSVYWYQQSLDQGLQFLIQYYNGEERAKGNILERFSAQQFPDLHSELNLSSLELGDSALYFCASSAGLGDSLLGYTFGSGTRLTVV.

The chain combines TRBV5-6 with TRBJ1-2; 7 bases are shared with TRBD1. There are 15 residues in the CDR3. Germline V gene lookup returns CDR1 SGHDT and CDR2 YYEEEE. V shed 4 bases and J 4 bases; nucleotides not matched to a gene: 10. The CDR3 DNA sequence: TGTGCCAGCAGCCTGGAGGGGGCCGGCCGCTATGGCTACACCTTC. Residues: CASSLEGAGRYGYTF. The full variable domain, rest sourced from reference TRBV5-6 and TRBJ1-2, is DAGVTQSPTHLIKTRGQQVTLRCSPKSGHDTVSWYQQALGQGPQFIFQYYEEEERQRGNFPDRFSGHQFPNYSSELNVNALLLGDSALYLCASSLEGAGRYGYTFGSGTRLTVV.

This clone was picked up a small number of times. The chain has TRBV3-1 (or the pseudogene TRBV3-2) and TRBJ2-1; weak D call: TRBD1 (6 bases). Looked up from germline, CDR1 is LGHDT and CDR2 is YNNKEL (reference sequence). The CDR3 runs 17 residues. V lost 4 bases, J lost 8 bases, and 24 bases lay in between. CDR3 region: CASSRGGRRGGSDEQFF. CDR3 DNA: TGTGCCAGCAGCCGGGGTGGAAGGAGAGGGGGTTCGGATGAGCAGTTCTTC.

The rearrangement links TRBV5-1 to TRBJ2-7, with 10 bases matching TRBD2. Per the germline V gene, CDR1 is SGHRS and CDR2 is YFSETQ. V lost 0 bases to trimming and J lost 0 bases; unmatched junction nucleotides: 3. This CDR3 has 16 amino acids. The CDR3 DNA sequence: TGCGCCAGCAGCTTGGCAGCGGGGGGGAGCTCCTACGAGCAGTACTTC. Protein product: CASSLAAGGSSYEQYF.

The V call is TRBV2, the J call TRBJ1-5; TRBD1 might be the D (5 bases). Trimming pared 6 bases from V and 7 bases from J, leaving 22 bases between. The CDR3 extends over 16 amino acids. From germline, CDR1 is SNHLY and CDR2 FYNNEI. The CDR3 region has the DNA TGTGCCAGCAGAGATATAATCCAGGGTAGCGGACAGCCCCAGCATTTT. Encoded protein: CASRDIIQGSGQPQHF.

The chain is built from TRBV5-1 and TRBJ2-1; 7 bases match TRBD2. Per germline, CDR1 SGHRS and CDR2 YFSETQ. V dropped 6 bases and J dropped 3; count of bases not matched to a gene: 9. The CDR3 sequence is 15 residues long. The CDR3 region is CASTFQSGDYNEQFF. For the CDR3, the DNA is TGCGCCAGCACCTTTCAAAGCGGGGACTACAATGAGCAGTTCTTC.

This chain links TRBV10-3 with TRBJ2-1; 9 nucleotides line up with TRBD1. J gave up 7 bases and V 8 bases, and 9 bases lay outside the gene matches. Looked up from germline, CDR1 is ENHRY and CDR2 is SYGVKD. The CDR3 is made up of 14 amino acids. CDR3 coding DNA: TGTGCCATCGCCGGGACAGGGATAAGAAATGAGCAGTTCTTC. This gives the protein CAIAGTGIRNEQFF.

The V call is TRBV5-1, the J call TRBJ1-3; D gene uncertain. V was cut by 7 bases and J by 0 bases, with 8 bases left in between. Germline CDR1 SGHRS, CDR2 YFSETQ. The CDR3 runs to 13 residues. The CDR3 spells CASRGSSGNTIYF. The CDR3 nucleotides are TGCGCCAGCCGCGGGTCCTCTGGAAACACCATATATTTT.

This clone was detected a few times. This rearrangement joins TRBV5-1 to TRBJ1-3; no clear D. CDR1 and CDR2 from the germline V gene are SGHRS and YFSETQ. This CDR3 has 16 amino acids. The V and J ends lost 6 bases and 4 bases respectively, with 20 bases between them. The CDR3 region is CASTPYSSWAGNTIYF. CDR3 nucleotides: TGCGCCAGCACCCCTTACTCTTCATGGGCGGGAAACACCATATATTTT.

The chain recombines TRBV4-2 with TRBJ1-1; no definite D call. CDR3 length: 13 amino acids. Trimming cost V 5 bases and J 0 bases, with 7 bases left between them. Germline loops: CDR1 LGHNA, CDR2 YNFKEQ. The CDR3 protein is CASSEELNTEAFF. The DNA for the CDR3 is TGTGCCAGCAGCGAGGAACTGAACACTGAAGCTTTCTTT.

This clone was found a few times. This rearrangement joins TRBV3-1 (or the pseudogene TRBV3-2) to TRBJ1-5; D is uncertain. V was pared by 0 bases and J by 4 bases, with 10 bases between. The germline V gene has CDR1 LGHDT and CDR2 YNNKEL (reference sequence). This CDR3 contains 15 residues. In DNA, the CDR3 is TGTGCCAGCAGCCAAGAGGGGAGTGGGAATCAGCCCCAGCATTTT. It yields the protein CASSQEGSGNQPQHF.